The rows below give T cell receptor beta chains drawn from one sample of a study of glioma-infiltrating T cells after dendritic cell vaccination. TCRdb keeps only in-frame clones here, not all; method: immunoSEQ multiplex PCR. The sample lists tens of thousands of clones; roughly four fifths were seen once. The source was blood, collected after dendritic cell vaccination. These receptors all stem from a human donor with glioblastoma. CDR3s include the opening cysteine and the closing phenylalanine or tryptophan. The D gene is left open where the match is weak.

j_call | v_call | d_call | cdr3_aa
TRBJ2-4 | TRBV7-9 | NA | CASTRQALAKNIQYF
TRBJ2-3 | TRBV13 | TRBD1 | CASSFPTGEDTQYF
TRBJ2-3 | TRBV6-5 | NA | CASSRDSRAGDTQYF
TRBJ2-3 | TRBV28 | NA | CASSLGASNTQYF
TRBJ2-5 | TRBV5-1 | NA | CASSDREGRKTQYF
TRBJ1-2 | TRBV4-2 | NA | CASSQAGFGYTF
TRBJ2-2 | TRBV30 | TRBD2 | CAWSGGGAGTGELFF
TRBJ1-5 | TRBV13 | NA | CASSQRTVARPQHF
TRBJ1-2 | TRBV27 | TRBD1 | CASRGTRDRGHYGYTF
TRBJ1-1 | TRBV4-1 | TRBD1 | CASRQAPGGAQAEAFF
TRBJ1-6 | TRBV19 | TRBD1 | CASCYRGEDSPLHF
TRBJ1-1 | TRBV2 | TRBD1 | CASSKTGAYTEAFF
TRBJ2-1 | TRBV6-5 | NA | CASSYSMGSSYNEQFF
TRBJ1-5 | TRBV19 | NA | CASSIGQNSNQPQHF
TRBJ1-1 | TRBV27 | TRBD1 | CASSLTTGDTEAFF
TRBJ1-1 | TRBV29-1 | NA | CSVVVRGMDAEAFF
TRBJ2-7 | TRBV4-3 | TRBD1 | CASSQDEGQRTYEQYF
TRBJ2-1 | TRBV7-9 | TRBD2 | CASSIYWSGDYNEQFF
TRBJ1-1 | TRBV29-1 | TRBD1 | CSVGDRDTEAFF
TRBJ2-5 | TRBV7-7 | TRBD2 | CASGRTSGGQETQYF
TRBJ1-3 | TRBV18 | NA | CASTTDSGNTIYF
TRBJ2-2 | TRBV30 | TRBD1 | CAWSGTGPTIGGELFF
TRBJ2-5 | TRBV7-8 | NA | CASRPLGRETQYF
TRBJ1-2 | TRBV7-8 | NA | CASTGDNYGYTF
TRBJ1-2 | TRBV6-1 | TRBD1 | CASSAQKSAGTGVSRAGYTF
TRBJ1-5 | TRBV5-5 | NA | CASSLIGSSNQPQHF
TRBJ2-2 | TRBV27 | NA | CASSIDRNTGELFF
TRBJ2-3 | TRBV9 | NA | CASSVATAPRQYF
TRBJ1-2 | TRBV7-2 | NA | CASSFHQEGEGYTF
TRBJ2-7 | TRBV30 | NA | CAWSPLRARGEQYF
TRBJ2-5 | TRBV7-7 | NA | CASSFQLGAQETQYF
TRBJ2-7 | TRBV5-4 | TRBD2 | CASRPPGTSGYYEQYF
TRBJ1-2 | TRBV7-8 | NA | CASSLRTAYGYTF
TRBJ2-2 | TRBV30 | TRBD1 | CAWILQGGSTGELFF
TRBJ1-5 | TRBV12-5 | NA | CASGLVLGRTELRGKQFQHF
TRBJ1-3 | TRBV10-3 | TRBD1 | CAISDGGQGSGNTIYF
TRBJ2-7 | TRBV6-5 | NA | CASSYSGQSYEQYF
TRBJ1-5 | TRBV30 | TRBD1 | CACNQGASDQPQHF
TRBJ1-6 | TRBV19 | NA | CASSIDSVNYNSPLHF
TRBJ1-1 | TRBV7-9 | TRBD1 | CASSLFEGAVINTEAFF
TRBJ1-2 | TRBV14 | NA | CASSQLDTGYTF
TRBJ2-5 | TRBV7-7 | TRBD2 | CASSSGTSGGETQYF
TRBJ2-7 | TRBV2 | TRBD2 | CASSGRTSGRTYEQYF
TRBJ2-7 | TRBV11-2 | NA | CASSRPHSEQYF
TRBJ1-1 | TRBV11-3 | NA | CASSLRRGRNTEAFF
TRBJ2-7 | TRBV30 | TRBD1 | CACNEPGGWYEQYF